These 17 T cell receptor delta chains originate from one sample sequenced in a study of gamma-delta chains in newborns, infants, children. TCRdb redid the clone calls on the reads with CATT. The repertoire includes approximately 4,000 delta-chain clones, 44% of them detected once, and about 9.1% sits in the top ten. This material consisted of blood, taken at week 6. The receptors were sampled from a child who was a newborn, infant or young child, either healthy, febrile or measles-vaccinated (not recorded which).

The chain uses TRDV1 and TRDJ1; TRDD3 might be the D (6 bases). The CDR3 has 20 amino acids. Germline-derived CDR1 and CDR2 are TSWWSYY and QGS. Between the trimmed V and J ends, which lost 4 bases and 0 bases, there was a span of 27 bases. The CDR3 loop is CALGAAVPPGGGFYTDKLIF. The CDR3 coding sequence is TGTGCTCTTGGGGCGGCGGTCCCGCCTGGTGGGGGTTTTTACACCGATAAACTCATCTTT.

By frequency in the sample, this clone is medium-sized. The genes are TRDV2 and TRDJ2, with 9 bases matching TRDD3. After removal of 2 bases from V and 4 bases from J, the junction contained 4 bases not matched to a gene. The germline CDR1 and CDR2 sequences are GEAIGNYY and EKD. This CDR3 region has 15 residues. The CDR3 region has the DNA TGTGCCTGTGACATACTGGGGGAGCCGACAGCACAACTCTTCTTT. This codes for CACDILGEPTAQLFF.

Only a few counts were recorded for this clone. The CDR3 spells CACDPLKVGGQYTDKLIF. Written as DNA, the CDR3 is TGTGCCTGTGACCCACTTAAGGTTGGGGGACAGTACACCGATAAACTCATCTTT. This rearrangement joins TRDV2 to TRDJ1; TRDD3 agrees at 7 bases. The germline CDR1 and CDR2 sequences are GEAIGNYY and EKD. V shed 3 bases and J 0 bases; nucleotides not matched to a gene: 15. The CDR3 has 18 amino acids.

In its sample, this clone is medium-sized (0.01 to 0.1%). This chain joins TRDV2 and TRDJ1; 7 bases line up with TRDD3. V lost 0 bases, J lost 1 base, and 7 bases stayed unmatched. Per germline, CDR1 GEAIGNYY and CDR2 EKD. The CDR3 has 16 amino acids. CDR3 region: CACDTGGILGTDKLIF. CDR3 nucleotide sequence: TGTGCCTGTGACACCGGAGGGATACTGGGCACCGATAAACTCATCTTT.

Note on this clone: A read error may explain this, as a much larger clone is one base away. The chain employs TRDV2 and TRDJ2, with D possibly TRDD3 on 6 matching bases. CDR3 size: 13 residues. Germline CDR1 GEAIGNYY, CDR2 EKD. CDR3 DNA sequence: TGTGCCTGTGGCACCTGGGGGACAGCACAACTCTTCTTT. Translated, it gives CACGTWGTAQLFF.

The CDR3 loop reads CALGEARGDWGILSPTDKLIF. For the CDR3, the DNA is TGTGCTCTTGGGGAAGCCCGGGGCGACTGGGGGATACTGTCCCCGACCGATAAACTCATCTTT. V is TRDV1 and J is TRDJ1; 12 positions agree with TRDD3. The ends lost 2 bases at V and 2 bases at J; junction bases unmatched: 18. Germline loops: CDR1 TSWWSYY, CDR2 QGS. The CDR3 loop spans 21 amino acids.

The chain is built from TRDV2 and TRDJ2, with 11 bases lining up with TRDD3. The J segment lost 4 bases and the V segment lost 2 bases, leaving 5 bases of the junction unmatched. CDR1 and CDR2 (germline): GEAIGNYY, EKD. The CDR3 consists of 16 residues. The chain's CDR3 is CACDRVGGYGTAQLFF. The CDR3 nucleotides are TGTGCCTGTGACAGGGTTGGGGGATACGGGACAGCACAACTCTTCTTT.

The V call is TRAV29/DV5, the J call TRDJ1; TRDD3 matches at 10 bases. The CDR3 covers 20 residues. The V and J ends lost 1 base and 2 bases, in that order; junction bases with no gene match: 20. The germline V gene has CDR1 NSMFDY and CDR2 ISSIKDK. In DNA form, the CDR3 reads TGTGCAGCAAGCATATCCTCTCCGTACACTGGGGGATTCCCGACCGATAAACTCATCTTT. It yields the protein CAASISSPYTGGFPTDKLIF. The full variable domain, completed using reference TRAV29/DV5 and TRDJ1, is DQQVKQNSPSLSVQEGRISILNCDYTNSMFDYFLWYKKYPAEGPTFLISISSIKDKNEDGRFTVFLNKSAKHLSLHIVPSQPGDSAVYFCAASISSPYTGGFPTDKLIFGKGTRVTVEP.

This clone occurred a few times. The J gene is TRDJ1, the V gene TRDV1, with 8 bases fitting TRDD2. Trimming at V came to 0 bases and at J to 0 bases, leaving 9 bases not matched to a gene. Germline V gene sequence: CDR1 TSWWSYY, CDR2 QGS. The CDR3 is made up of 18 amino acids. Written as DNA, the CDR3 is TGTGCTCTTGGGGAACTCTTCCTACCCGGGTGGTACACCGATAAACTCATCTTT. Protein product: CALGELFLPGWYTDKLIF.

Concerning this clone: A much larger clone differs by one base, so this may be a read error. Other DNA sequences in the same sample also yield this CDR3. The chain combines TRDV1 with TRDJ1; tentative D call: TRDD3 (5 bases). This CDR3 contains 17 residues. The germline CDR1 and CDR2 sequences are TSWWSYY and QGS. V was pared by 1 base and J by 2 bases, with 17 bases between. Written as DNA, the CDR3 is TGTGCTCTTGGGGAACCGGTCCTGGGAGATACAACCGATAAACTCATCTTT. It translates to CALGEPVLGDTTDKLIF.

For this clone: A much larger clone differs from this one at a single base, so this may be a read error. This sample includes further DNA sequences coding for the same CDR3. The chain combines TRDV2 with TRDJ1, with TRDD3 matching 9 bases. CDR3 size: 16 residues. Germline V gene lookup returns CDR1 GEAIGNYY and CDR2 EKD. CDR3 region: CACDNLTGGPTDKLIF. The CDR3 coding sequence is TGTGCCTGTGATAACCTTACTGGGGGACCCACCGATAAACTCATCTTC.

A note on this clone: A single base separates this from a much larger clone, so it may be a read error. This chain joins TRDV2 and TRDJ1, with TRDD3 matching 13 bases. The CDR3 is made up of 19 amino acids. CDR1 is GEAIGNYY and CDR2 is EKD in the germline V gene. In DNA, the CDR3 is TGTGCCCGTGACTCCCTGAAACTGGGGGATACGCGGATTGGCGATAAACTCATCTTT. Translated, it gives CARDSLKLGDTRIGDKLIF.

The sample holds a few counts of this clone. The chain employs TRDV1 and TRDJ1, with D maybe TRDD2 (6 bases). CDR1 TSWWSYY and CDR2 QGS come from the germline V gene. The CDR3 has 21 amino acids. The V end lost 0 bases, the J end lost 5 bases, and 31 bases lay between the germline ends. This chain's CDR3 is CALGELVSFPNGPREGDKLIF. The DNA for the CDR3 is TGTGCTCTTGGGGAACTCGTAAGTTTTCCTAATGGTCCCCGGGAGGGGGATAAACTCATCTTT.

In DNA form, the CDR3 reads TGTGCCTGTGACACCGTCACTGGGGGATACGCGAATCCCGATAAACTCATCTTT. It specifies CACDTVTGGYANPDKLIF. This rearrangement joins TRDV2 to TRDJ1; 13 bases map to TRDD3. This CDR3 comprises 18 residues. Losses at the gene ends were 0 bases for V and 3 bases for J; bases not matched to a gene: 9. CDR1 is GEAIGNYY and CDR2 is EKD in the germline V gene.

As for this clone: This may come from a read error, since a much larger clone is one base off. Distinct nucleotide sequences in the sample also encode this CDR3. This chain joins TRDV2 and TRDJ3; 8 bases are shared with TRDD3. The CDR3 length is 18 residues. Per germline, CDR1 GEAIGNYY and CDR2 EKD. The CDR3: CACGTAGGYSWDTRQMFF. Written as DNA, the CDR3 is TGTGCCTGTGGCACCGCAGGGGGATACTCCTGGGACACCCGACAGATGTTTTTC.

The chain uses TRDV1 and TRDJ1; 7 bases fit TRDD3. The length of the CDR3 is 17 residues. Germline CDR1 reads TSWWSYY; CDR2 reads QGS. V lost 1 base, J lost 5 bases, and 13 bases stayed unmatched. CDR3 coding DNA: TGTGCTCTTGGGGAACGGGGCCTACCCGGGGATAAGGATAAACTCATCTTT. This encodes CALGERGLPGDKDKLIF.

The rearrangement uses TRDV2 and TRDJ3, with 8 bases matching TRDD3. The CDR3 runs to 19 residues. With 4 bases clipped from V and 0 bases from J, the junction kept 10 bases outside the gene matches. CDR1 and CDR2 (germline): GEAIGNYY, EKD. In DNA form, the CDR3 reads TGTGCCTGTGAAAGTACTGGGGGCCCGAGCTCCTGGGACACCCGACAGATGTTTTTC. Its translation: CACESTGGPSSWDTRQMFF.